The 17 T cell receptor beta chains in this list originate from one sample, sequenced in a study of blood T cell repertoires in COVID-19 (dated by TCRdb to 2019 to 2021). The protocol used for the library was the immunoSEQ multiplex PCR assay. What TCRdb holds here is the immuneACCESS table cut down to in-frame rearrangements. Part of the clones is not present; checked against another copy, under half of the missing clones reflect an unresolved V gene, and the others are unexplained. The sample yields 100,000 or so clones; 70% to 90% were counted once. 5% of the sample belongs to the ten largest clones. What was sequenced was peripheral blood. These receptors were obtained from a human donor in a cohort sampled during active COVID-19.

This chain uses TRBV11-3 with TRBJ1-1, with 7 bases aligning to TRBD1. V gave up 3 bases and J gave up 3 bases; unmatched junction bases: 10. The CDR3 is 16 amino acids. Germline CDR1 SGHNT, CDR2 YENEEA. The CDR3 DNA reads TGTGCCAGCAGCTTCCCCTTGACAGGGTATGACACTGAAGCTTTCTTT. This gives the protein CASSFPLTGYDTEAFF.

The chain links TRBV23-1 to TRBJ1-1, with D uncertain. TRBV23-1 is treated as an ORF (open reading frame) with a function not yet certain. CDR3 length equals 17 residues. V lost 8 bases, J lost 3 bases, and 25 bases lay in between. The DNA of the CDR3 is TGCGCCAGCGGTACGAGGGCCGCGTGCCAATGGGACACTGAAGCTTTCTTT. It codes for CASGTRAACQWDTEAFF.

This clone was counted only a few times. The chain recombines TRBV11-2 with TRBJ2-7; D uncertain. Per germline, CDR1 SGHAT and CDR2 FQNNGV. The V end lost 4 bases, the J end lost 4 bases, and 11 bases lay between the germline ends. This CDR3 has 13 residues. This CDR3 reads CASSSPSRYEQYF. CDR3 in DNA: TGTGCCAGCAGCTCCCCGAGCCGGTACGAGCAGTACTTC.

J is TRBJ2-1 and V is TRBV3-1 (or the pseudogene TRBV3-2); D uncertain. Germline V gene sequence: CDR1 LGHDT, CDR2 YNNKEL (reference sequence). Trimming took 1 base from V and 5 from J, leaving 12 bases between them. The CDR3 runs to 15 residues. The CDR3 here is CASSQALLIHNEQFF. The CDR3 DNA reads TGTGCCAGCAGCCAAGCGCTACTCATCCACAATGAGCAGTTCTTC.

The rearrangement joins TRBV7-6 to TRBJ2-6, with unresolved D. The V gene's germline CDR1 is SGHVS and CDR2 FNYEAQ. The length of the CDR3 is 20 residues. The germline V and J ends were trimmed by 1 base and 0 bases, with 19 bases remaining between them. The CDR3 nucleotides read TGTGCCAGCAGCTTAGACCCGCCCGGTCCAAGCCCCTCTGGGGCCAACGTCCTGACTTTC. Protein product: CASSLDPPGPSPSGANVLTF.

This clone has at least ten counts. J is TRBJ2-7 and V is TRBV28; D is perhaps TRBD1 (5 bases). The CDR3 consists of 15 residues. The V gene's germline CDR1 is MDHEN and CDR2 SYDVKM. V shed 5 bases and J shed 3 bases, with 17 bases lying between them. CDR3 region: CASSRSPEQGYEQYF. CDR3 DNA sequence: TGTGCCAGCAGTCGCTCCCCCGAGCAGGGCTACGAGCAGTACTTC.

The rearrangement joins TRBV29-1 to TRBJ2-3; 16 bases line up with TRBD2. There are 20 residues in the CDR3. CDR1 SQVTM and CDR2 ANQGSEA come from the germline V gene. V shed 6 bases and J 5 bases; nucleotides not matched to a gene: 20. In DNA form, the CDR3 reads TGCAGCGTCAGCCCAGACGCCTTAGGGACTAGCGGGAGGGCCTTAGATACGCAGTATTTT. This encodes CSVSPDALGTSGRALDTQYF.

The sample holds a few counts of this clone. V and J are TRBV27 and TRBJ1-5; a possible D gene is TRBD1 (5 bases). The V and J ends lost 5 bases and 6 bases respectively, with 8 bases between them. The CDR3 has 12 residues. The germline CDR1 and CDR2 sequences are MNHEY and SMNVEV (reference sequence). The CDR3 sequence: CASSKGRQPQHF. The CDR3 DNA sequence: TGTGCCAGCAGTAAGGGGCGTCAGCCCCAGCATTTT.

A word on this clone: The germline gene is not matched at one end of the junction; a read error may be the cause. This chain connects TRBV3-1 (or the pseudogene TRBV3-2) to TRBJ2-7; 7 bases align to TRBD1. The CDR3 extends over 16 amino acids. CDR1 is LGHDT, CDR2 YNNKEL, per germline (reference sequence). The CDR3 DNA reads TGTGCCGGCAGCCAAGGGGCCCCAGGGGGTCACAACGAGCAGTACTTC. Translated, it gives CAGSQGAPGGHNEQYF.

This clone showed up just a few times. This sequence joins TRBV13 and TRBJ2-7; possible D gene TRBD2, 5 bases. CDR3 length: 15 residues. The germline CDR1 and CDR2 sequences are PRHDT and FYEKMQ (reference sequence). The V end lost 7 bases, the J end lost 7 bases, and 23 bases lay between the germline ends. The CDR3 is CASTGDQTPRGEQYF. CDR3 DNA sequence: TGTGCCAGCACTGGGGATCAGACCCCCCGGGGTGAGCAGTACTTC.

The chain carries TRBV5-4 and TRBJ1-1; D is unclear. V shed 0 bases and J shed 1 base, with 10 bases lying between them. The CDR3 runs 15 residues. CDR1 is SGHNT and CDR2 is YYREEE in the germline V gene (reference sequence). The CDR3 here is CASSLAGGRNTEAFF. In nucleotides, the CDR3 is TGTGCCAGCAGCTTGGCGGGAGGTAGGAACACTGAAGCTTTCTTT.

The chain joins TRBV7-2 to TRBJ2-7; the D is unclear. Per the germline V gene, CDR1 is SGHTA and CDR2 is FQGNSA. V was trimmed by 3 bases and J by 3 bases, leaving 6 bases between them. The CDR3 is 12 residues long. Here the CDR3 reads CASSLSNYEQYF. CDR3 nucleotide sequence: TGTGCCAGCAGCTTGAGTAACTACGAGCAGTACTTC.

This chain connects TRBV5-6 to TRBJ2-7; weak D call: TRBD2 (6 bases). Trimming stripped 0 bases from V and 6 bases from J, with 10 bases between. The CDR3 length is 13 residues. Germline V lookup: CDR1 SGHDT, CDR2 YYEEEE. CDR3 in DNA: TGTGCCAGCAGCTTGGGCAGGAGGGCCGAGCAGTACTTC. This sequence encodes CASSLGRRAEQYF.

The V gene is TRBV11-2, the J gene TRBJ2-5; a possible D gene is TRBD2 (5 bases). Trimming removed 3 bases from V and 5 bases from J, with 7 bases in between. Germline V gene lookup returns CDR1 SGHAT and CDR2 FQNNGV. This CDR3 has 12 residues. CDR3 in DNA: TGTGCCAGCAGCTTGGCGGGCGAGACCCAGTACTTC. It codes for CASSLAGETQYF.

The V and J genes are TRBV6-2 or TRBV6-3 and TRBJ2-7; D unclear. Trimming stripped 0 bases from V and 2 bases from J, with 11 bases between. Germline-derived CDR1 and CDR2 are MNHEY and SVGEGT. The CDR3 has 15 amino acids. The CDR3 coding sequence is TGTGCCAGCAGTTACTCAGCGAGTGGAACCTACGAGCAGTACTTC. Translation: CASSYSASGTYEQYF.

The chain recombines TRBV27 with TRBJ2-3; D may be TRBD1 (6 bases). The V gene lost 6 bases and the J gene lost 0 bases, with 10 bases spanning the gap. The length of the CDR3 is 14 residues. Germline V gene lookup returns CDR1 MNHEY and CDR2 SMNVEV (reference sequence). The CDR3 DNA sequence: TGTGCCAGCAGAAGGGGGACGAGCACAGATACGCAGTATTTT. Protein: CASRRGTSTDTQYF.

V and J are TRBV4-3 and TRBJ2-3; 10 bases are a match to TRBD2. The trim removed 0 bases at V and 2 bases at J, leaving 5 bases unmatched. The CDR3 is 17 amino acids. Per germline, CDR1 LGHNA and CDR2 YSLEER. The CDR3, as DNA: TGCGCCAGCAGCCAAGATAGAGCGGGAGGGCCCACAGATACGCAGTATTTT. Protein sequence: CASSQDRAGGPTDTQYF.